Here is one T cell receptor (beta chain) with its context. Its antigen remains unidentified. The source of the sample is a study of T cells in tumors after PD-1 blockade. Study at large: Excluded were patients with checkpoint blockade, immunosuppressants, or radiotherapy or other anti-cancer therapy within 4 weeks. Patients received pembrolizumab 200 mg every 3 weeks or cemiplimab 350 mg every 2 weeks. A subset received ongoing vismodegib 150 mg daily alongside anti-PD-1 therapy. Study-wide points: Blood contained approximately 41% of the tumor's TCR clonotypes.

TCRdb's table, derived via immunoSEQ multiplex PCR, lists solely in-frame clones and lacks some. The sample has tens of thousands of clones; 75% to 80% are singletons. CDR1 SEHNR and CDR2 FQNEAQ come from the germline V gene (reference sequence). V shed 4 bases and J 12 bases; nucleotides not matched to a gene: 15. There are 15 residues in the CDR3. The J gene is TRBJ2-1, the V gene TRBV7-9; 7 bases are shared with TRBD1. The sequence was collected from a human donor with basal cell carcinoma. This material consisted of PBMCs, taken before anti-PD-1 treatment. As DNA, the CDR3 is TGTGCCAGCAGCTACGGTGAGACAGGGTTTAGTGGGCAGTTCTTC. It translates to CASSYGETGFSGQFF.